The next 11 T cell receptor beta chains were all read from a single sample in a study of T cell repertoires in cytomegalovirus infection. Each CDR3 protein is one row after TCRdb ran MiXCR on the reads. The sample holds 550,000 to 850,000 distinct CDR3 sequences, 30% to 40% seen once. These TCRs' antigens remain unknown. Sequencing was performed on cultured PBMCs, taken from culture after CMV antigen stimulation. These receptors were obtained from a human donor in good health (CMV status not recorded). Some clones in this sample may be carry-over from other donors' samples.

This clonotype was recorded many times. The J gene is TRBJ2-7, the V gene TRBV7-9; TRBD1 agrees at 9 bases. The germline V gene encodes CDR1 SEHNR and CDR2 FQNEAQ (reference sequence). V shed 4 bases, J shed 0 bases, and the junction held 1 base outside the gene matches. CDR3 size: 14 residues. CDR3: CASSSTGGSYEQYF. The DNA for the CDR3 is TGTGCCAGCAGCTCGACAGGGGGCTCCTACGAGCAGTACTTC.

There are a few counts of this clonotype. The V gene is TRBV7-2, the J gene TRBJ1-2, with D possibly TRBD1 on 6 matching bases. CDR1 is SGHTA and CDR2 is FQGNSA in the germline V gene. V lost 5 bases, J lost 7 bases, and 14 bases lay in between. The CDR3 contains 13 residues. The CDR3 nucleotides read TGTGCCAGCAGCCCGAGCGGGGGGCGTGGCTACACCTTC. Protein: CASSPSGGRGYTF.

V is TRBV12-3 or TRBV12-4 and J is TRBJ2-1, with D maybe TRBD1 (5 bases). This CDR3 comprises 13 residues. Trimming left V 6 bases short and J 8 bases short, with 14 bases between. In DNA form, the CDR3 reads TGTGCCAGCAGGGGTCGGACACTCGATGAGCAGTTCTTC. Translating it yields CASRGRTLDEQFF.

The chain carries TRBV7-9 and TRBJ1-1; D is undetermined. V dropped 4 bases and J dropped 0 bases, with 12 bases sitting between them. This CDR3 is 15 amino acids long. From germline, CDR1 is SEHNR and CDR2 FQNEAQ (reference sequence). The CDR3, as DNA: TGTGCCAGCAGCTCCTTACGCGGAGTGAACACTGAAGCTTTCTTT. Its translation is CASSSLRGVNTEAFF.

CDR3 sequence (DNA): TGTGCCAGCAACCTAGCGGGAGGGTCCTACGAGCAGTACTTC. It translates to CASNLAGGSYEQYF. This rearrangement joins TRBV7-9 to TRBJ2-7; TRBD2 agrees at 12 bases. The CDR3 is 14 amino acids. Germline V gene data show CDR1 as SEHNR and CDR2 as FQNEAQ (reference sequence). Trimming removed 7 bases from V and 1 base from J; junction bases left unmatched: 2.

The V call is TRBV5-1, the J call TRBJ2-4; TRBD1 might be the D (6 bases). Between the trimmed V and J ends, which lost 1 base and 4 bases, there was a span of 9 bases. The CDR3 is made up of 14 amino acids. Germline V gives CDR1 SGHRS, CDR2 YFSETQ. CDR3 nucleotide sequence: TGCGCCAGCAGCTTGTCACAGGGTAAAAACATTCAGTACTTC. Translated: CASSLSQGKNIQYF.

The genes are TRBV2 and TRBJ2-3; TRBD1 is a possible D gene (6 bases). The CDR3 is 14 residues long. Per germline, CDR1 SNHLY and CDR2 FYNNEI. The V end was cut by 11 bases, the J end by 0 bases, with 15 bases between. In DNA form, the CDR3 reads TGTGCCGGTCAGGACAGCCGGAGCACAGATACGCAGTATTTT. Translation gives CAGQDSRSTDTQYF.

V and J are TRBV19 and TRBJ2-5; possible D gene TRBD2, 6 bases. Germline CDR1 is LNHDA and CDR2 is SQIVND (reference sequence). V lost 3 bases, J lost 0 bases, and 8 bases lay in between. CDR3 size: 14 residues. The CDR3 region is CASSIRDYQETQYF. The CDR3 bases are TGTGCCAGTAGTATCCGGGACTACCAAGAGACCCAGTACTTC.

The gene calls are TRBV5-1 and TRBJ2-5, with 8 nucleotides matching TRBD1. Germline V gene data show CDR1 as SGHRS and CDR2 as YFSETQ. V lost 4 bases to trimming and J lost 3 bases; unmatched junction nucleotides: 5. This CDR3 is built from 14 residues. The CDR3 DNA sequence: TGCGCCAGCAGCATAGGACAGGGAAAAGAGACCCAGTACTTC. As protein: CASSIGQGKETQYF.

V and J are TRBV2 and TRBJ1-6; 8 positions agree with TRBD1. The CDR3 spans 16 residues. J gave up 4 bases and V 6 bases, and 8 bases lay outside the gene matches. Germline assignment: CDR1 SNHLY and CDR2 FYNNEI. DNA of the CDR3: TGTGCCAGCAGGGCGACAGGGGTGGGGTATAATTCACCCCTCCACTTT. Its translation is CASRATGVGYNSPLHF.

This chain links TRBV19 with TRBJ1-1; D is uncertain. The CDR3 totals 14 residues. V lost 8 bases and J lost 2, with 15 bases in between. Looked up from germline, CDR1 is LNHDA and CDR2 is SQIVND (reference sequence). In nucleotides, the CDR3 is TGTGCCAGTTCCGACTGGGCACCCAACACTGAAGCTTTCTTT. It codes for CASSDWAPNTEAFF.